The present T cell receptor beta chain was sequenced within a study of blood T cell repertoires in COVID-19 (dated by TCRdb to 2020 to 2021). In the study overall: Samples covering the acute and convalescent phases of COVID-19 were provided by collaborators in the United States, Italy and Spain. The prospective study material was composed of cDNA or gDNA derived from T cells, B-cell-depleted T cells, or PBMCs. Subjects who had been exposed to COVID-19, were actively infected with it, or had recovered from it provided the deeply sampled blood TCRbeta repertoires that made up the dataset. A freely available public database, intended as a resource for researchers studying the immune response to SARS-CoV-2, is where the repertoires were released. Samples came from the ongoing ImmuneRACE study (first 160 participants) plus 1,254 subjects from 6 global collaborators. Nearly every sample came with metadata listing a de-identified subject ID, COVID-19 status, age in years and sex. HLA class I and class II types, where available, came from metadata supplied by the sample provider rather than from assay-based typing. The full study reports these points: The amount of clinical and demographic metadata varied by source and participant and was provided uncurated.

With respect to this clone: Its antigen is not yet known. The record has no base qualities; no much larger clone is one base away.

The immunoSEQ Assay, a bias-controlled multiplex PCR, was used to amplify TCRbeta CDR3 regions from genomic DNA. On the authors' methods: Nucleated cell counts per sample were estimated from amplification of reference gene primers within the assay. To quantify the absolute abundance of each unique TCRbeta CDR3 rearrangement, sequence reads were collapsed and filtered. For each sample, productive Simpson clonality was calculated by taking the square root of Simpson's diversity index across productive rearrangements. As stored in TCRdb, this immuneACCESS dataset retains in-frame rearrangements with V and J assigned. A fraction of the clones does not appear; measured against another copy, unresolved V genes explain less than half of the discrepancy, and the remainder lacks a known reason. That table gives V, J and clone size, and the DNA gave D and trimming. The sample table contains 30,000 to 40,000 clones; only one count was recorded for approximately 95% of them. The ten largest clonotypes hold approximately 0.88% of the sample.

Each collaborating institution followed its own protocols to collect whole blood in K2EDTA tubes. For TCRbeta analysis, collaborators shipped samples as frozen whole blood, isolated PBMCs, or DNA extracted from either of those sample types. Trimming costs V 0 bases and J 6 bases, and their ends lie 12 bases apart. Taken from cysteine to phenylalanine, the CDR3 has 14 residues. The only DNA kept is the CDR3, 42 bases in frame from the first base. The germline V gene encodes CDR1 SGDLS and CDR2 YYNGEE. Material: peripheral blood. The origin of this receptor is a male donor with active COVID-19. The sequence is built from TRBV9 and TRBJ1-1, with TRBD1 tentatively as D gene (5 bases match). At the DNA level, the sequence is TGTGCCAGCAGCGTAGGTCCAGGGTCCCCTGAAGCTTTCTTT. The resulting protein is CASSVGPGSPEAFF.